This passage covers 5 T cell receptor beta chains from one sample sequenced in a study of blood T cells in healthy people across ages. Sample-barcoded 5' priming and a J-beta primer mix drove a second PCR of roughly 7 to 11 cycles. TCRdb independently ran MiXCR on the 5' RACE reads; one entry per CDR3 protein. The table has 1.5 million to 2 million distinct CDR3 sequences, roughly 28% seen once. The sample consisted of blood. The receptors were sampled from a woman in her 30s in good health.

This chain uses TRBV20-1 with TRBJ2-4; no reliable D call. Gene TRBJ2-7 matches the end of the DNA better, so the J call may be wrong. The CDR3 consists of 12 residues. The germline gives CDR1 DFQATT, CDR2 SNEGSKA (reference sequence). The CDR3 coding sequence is TGCAGTGCTAGTACCGCTGACTACGAGCAGTACTTC. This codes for CSASTADYEQYF.

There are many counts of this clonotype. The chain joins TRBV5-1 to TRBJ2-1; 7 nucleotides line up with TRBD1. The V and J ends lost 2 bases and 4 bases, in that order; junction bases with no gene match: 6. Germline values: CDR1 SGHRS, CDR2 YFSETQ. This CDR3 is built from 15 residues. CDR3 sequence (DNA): TGCGCCAGCAGCTTCGAGACAGGGTCGTACAATGAGCAGTTCTTC. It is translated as CASSFETGSYNEQFF.

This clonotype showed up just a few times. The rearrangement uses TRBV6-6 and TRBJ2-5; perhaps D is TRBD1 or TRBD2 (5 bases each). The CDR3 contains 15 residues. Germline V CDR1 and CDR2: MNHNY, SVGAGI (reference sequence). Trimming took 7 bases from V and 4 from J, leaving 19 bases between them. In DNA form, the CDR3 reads TGTGCCAGCACCAAAGAGGGGCAGTCGGTAGAGACCCAGTACTTC. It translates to CASTKEGQSVETQYF.

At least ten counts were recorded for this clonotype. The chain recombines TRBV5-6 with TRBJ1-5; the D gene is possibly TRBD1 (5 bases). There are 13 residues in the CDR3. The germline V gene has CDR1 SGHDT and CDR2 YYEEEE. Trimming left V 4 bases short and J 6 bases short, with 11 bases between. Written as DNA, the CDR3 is TGTGCCAGCAGCGGAGGGACGACTCAGCCCCAGCATTTT. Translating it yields CASSGGTTQPQHF.

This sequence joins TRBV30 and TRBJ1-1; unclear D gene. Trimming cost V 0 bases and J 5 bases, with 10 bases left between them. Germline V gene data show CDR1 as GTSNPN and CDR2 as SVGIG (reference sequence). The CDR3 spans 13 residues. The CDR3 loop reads CAWSVLGWTEAFF. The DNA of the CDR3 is TGTGCCTGGAGTGTACTCGGATGGACTGAAGCTTTCTTT. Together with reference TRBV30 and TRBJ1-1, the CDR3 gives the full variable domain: SQTIHQWPATLVQPVGSPLSLECTVEGTSNPNLYWYRQAAGRGLQLLFYSVGIGQISSEVPQNLSASRPQDRQFILSSKKLLLSDSGFYLCAWSVLGWTEAFFGQGTRLTVV.